These 9 T cell receptor beta chains originate from one sample sequenced in a study of blood T cell repertoires in COVID-19. The method was immunoSEQ multiplex PCR; TCRdb's version includes in-frame clones alone and lacks a portion of them. This table has approximately 180,000 clones, approximately 89% appearing once. Input material: PBMCs or T cells enriched from blood (not recorded which). The receptors come from a woman in her thirties or forties with acute COVID-19.

This chain links TRBV19 with TRBJ2-2, with 14 bases lining up with TRBD2. The CDR3 sequence is 18 residues long. Germline CDR1 and CDR2: LNHDA and SQIVND (reference sequence). Trimming at V came to 4 bases and at J to 0 bases, leaving 4 bases not matched to a gene. CDR3 DNA: TGTGCCAGTAGTAGGACTAGCGGGGGGTCGACGAACACCGGGGAGCTGTTTTTT. Protein: CASSRTSGGSTNTGELFF.

This chain links TRBV5-4 with TRBJ2-1; D is undetermined. Germline values: CDR1 SGHNT, CDR2 YYREEE (reference sequence). With 2 bases removed from V and 10 bases from J, the gap between germline ends came to 10 bases. The length of the CDR3 is 12 residues. CDR3 sequence: CASSFVRNEQFF. As DNA, the CDR3 is TGTGCCAGCAGCTTCGTCAGGAACGAGCAGTTCTTC.

This clone appeared a single time. The CDR3 here is CASSIGLRTGSPGANVLTF. The CDR3 nucleotides read TGTGCCAGTAGTATCGGCCTGAGGACAGGTTCACCTGGGGCCAACGTCCTGACTTTC. The J gene is TRBJ2-6, the V gene TRBV19, with TRBD1 matching 7 bases. The germline V gene has CDR1 LNHDA and CDR2 SQIVND (reference sequence). The trim removed 3 bases at V and 2 bases at J, leaving 13 bases unmatched. The CDR3 runs 19 residues.

The chain couples TRBV6-5 to TRBJ2-1, with TRBD2 matching 15 bases. V shed 6 bases and J 6 bases; nucleotides not matched to a gene: 3. The CDR3 length is 15 residues. Looked up from germline, CDR1 is MNHEY and CDR2 is SVGAGI. The CDR3 DNA reads TGTGCCAGCAGCCCGGGACTAGCGGGAGGCAATGAGCAGTTCTTC. Its protein is CASSPGLAGGNEQFF.

The gene calls are TRBV19 and TRBJ2-3, with D possibly being TRBD1 (5 bases). V was shortened by 7 bases and J by 3 bases, with 17 bases between the two germline ends. Germline-derived CDR1 and CDR2 are LNHDA and SQIVND (reference sequence). The CDR3 runs to 15 residues. CDR3: CASKSLGVSTDTQYF. The CDR3 DNA reads TGTGCCAGTAAATCCTTAGGGGTTTCTACAGATACGCAGTATTTT.

The gene calls are TRBV27 and TRBJ2-3; 16 nucleotides line up with TRBD2. The ends lost 3 bases at V and 3 bases at J; junction bases unmatched: 12. Looked up from germline, CDR1 is MNHEY and CDR2 is SMNVEV (reference sequence). CDR3 length: 20 amino acids. CDR3 region: CASSFSHPGLAGGITDTQYF. Written as DNA, the CDR3 is TGTGCCAGCAGTTTTTCGCATCCGGGACTAGCGGGAGGGATTACAGATACGCAGTATTTT.

This rearrangement joins TRBV6-5 to TRBJ2-5; 10 bases match TRBD1. The germline gives CDR1 MNHEY, CDR2 SVGAGI. The CDR3 runs to 13 residues. V trimming: 6 bases; J trimming: 5 bases; junction bases outside the gene matches: 3. The CDR3 protein is CASRLDRGETQYF. As DNA, the CDR3 is TGTGCCAGCAGATTGGACAGGGGGGAGACCCAGTACTTC.

The CDR3 loop reads CASSGRANTGELFF. In DNA, the CDR3 is TGTGCCAGCAGTGGGAGGGCCAACACCGGGGAGCTGTTTTTT. The V and J genes are TRBV28 and TRBJ2-2; TRBD2 matches 7 bases. The CDR3 has 14 amino acids. Unmatched junction bases numbered 2, after V lost 5 bases and J lost 2 bases. Germline V gene lookup returns CDR1 MDHEN and CDR2 SYDVKM.

This chain connects TRBV2 to TRBJ2-7; TRBD1 matches 8 bases. The CDR3 is made up of 15 amino acids. Per germline, CDR1 SNHLY and CDR2 FYNNEI. The junction had 9 bases not matched to a gene; V was cut back by 6 bases and J by 2 bases. The CDR3 region is CASRFQGAGTYEQYF. The CDR3 region has the DNA TGTGCCAGCAGGTTCCAGGGGGCTGGCACCTACGAGCAGTACTTC. Together with reference TRBV2 and TRBJ2-7, the CDR3 gives the full variable domain: EPEVTQTPSHQVTQMGQEVILRCVPISNHLYFYWYRQILGQKVEFLVSFYNNEISEKSEIFDDQFSVERPDGSNFTLKIRSTKLEDSAMYFCASRFQGAGTYEQYFGPGTRLTVT.